These 7 T cell receptor beta chains were all obtained from the same sample, sequenced in a study of shared clonotypes between healthy human individuals. Method: immunoSEQ multiplex PCR; TCRdb's copy keeps in-frame clones and lacks some. The table has 2 million to 2.5 million clones, around 95% seen once. Sequences were obtained from naive CD4+ T cells sorted from blood. The subset here: CD45RA+ positively selected. Receptors were obtained from a man aged 18 to 35 in good health.

This clone is a singleton in its sample. This chain uses TRBV2 with TRBJ2-3; 8 bases map to TRBD2. CDR1 is SNHLY and CDR2 is FYNNEI in the germline V gene. Trimming cost V 2 bases and J 3 bases; bases outside gene matches: 4. The CDR3 contains 15 residues. Written as DNA, the CDR3 is TGTGCCAGCAGTGAACAAGCGGGAGAAACAGATACGCAGTATTTT. Translating gives CASSEQAGETDTQYF.

The rearrangement joins TRBV6-6 to TRBJ1-1, with D maybe TRBD1 (6 bases). The CDR3 covers 16 residues. The germline V gene encodes CDR1 MNHNY and CDR2 SVGAGI (reference sequence). Trimming took off 0 bases at V and 1 base at J, with 12 bases between the two ends. DNA for the CDR3: TGTGCCAGCAGTTACTCGCCCGGACAGAGGAACACTGAAGCTTTCTTT. Its translation is CASSYSPGQRNTEAFF.

The gene calls are TRBV18 and TRBJ2-7; TRBD1 is a possible D gene (5 bases). The germline V gene has CDR1 KGHSH and CDR2 LQKENI. The CDR3 has 14 residues. The V end was cut by 2 bases, the J end by 0 bases, with 8 bases between. The CDR3, as DNA: TGTGCCAGCTCACCAAAACAGGCCTCCTACGAGCAGTACTTC. It is translated as CASSPKQASYEQYF. The variable domain in full, with the rest retrieved from reference TRBV18 and TRBJ2-7, is NAGVMQNPRHLVRRRGQEARLRCSPMKGHSHVYWYRQLPEEGLKFMVYLQKENIIDESGMPKERFSAEFPKEGPSILRIQQVVRGDSAAYFCASSPKQASYEQYFGPGTRLTVT.

The chain carries TRBV2 and TRBJ1-5; D gene unclear. Germline lookup yields CDR1 SNHLY and CDR2 FYNNEI. This CDR3 is 14 amino acids long. Trimming took 7 bases from V and 9 from J, leaving 19 bases between them. CDR3 DNA: TGTGCCAGCACTCCGAGGGAAGGGTCTGGGCCCCAGCATTTT. It specifies CASTPREGSGPQHF.

As DNA, the CDR3 is TGTGCCAGCAGCTTAGAAAGGGTAGGTGAGCAGTTCTTC. Translated: CASSLERVGEQFF. The chain joins TRBV11-2 to TRBJ2-1; D is ambiguous. This CDR3 is 13 amino acids long. Trimming pared 0 bases from V and 9 bases from J, leaving 9 bases between. CDR1 and CDR2 (germline): SGHAT, FQNNGV.

The rearrangement uses TRBV30 and TRBJ1-4, with 11 bases matching TRBD1. The CDR3 is 17 residues long. V gave up 0 bases and J gave up 2 bases; unmatched junction bases: 5. CDR1 is GTSNPN, CDR2 SVGIG, per germline (reference sequence). The CDR3 sequence is CAWSVRDRGNTNEKLFF. CDR3 sequence (DNA): TGTGCCTGGAGTGTACGGGACAGGGGGAATACTAATGAAAAACTGTTTTTT.

CDR3: CASSSGTEQFF. The CDR3 nucleotides read TGCGCCAGCAGCTCCGGGACGGAGCAGTTCTTC. This chain links TRBV5-1 with TRBJ2-1; D is tentatively TRBD1 or TRBD2 (5 bases each). Germline lookup yields CDR1 SGHRS and CDR2 YFSETQ. The CDR3 loop spans 11 amino acids. V lost 3 bases and J 10 bases, leaving 8 bases between the germline ends.